The source of this T cell receptor beta chain is a study of T cell responses to AZD1222 COVID-19 vaccine. Data came from immunoSEQ multiplex PCR; TCRdb stores just in-frame clones and leaves some out. This sample yields 150,000 to 200,000 clones, of which about 91% are seen a single time; approximately 8% belongs to the top ten. Trimming took off 6 bases at V and 3 bases at J, with 12 bases between the two ends. Germline lookup yields CDR1 MGHRA and CDR2 YSYEKL. This CDR3 contains 14 residues. This clone was observed once. What it binds is not known. Study-wide results and limits: Two doses of AZD1222 preceded a rise in Spike-specific TCR breadth and depth. Unmutated variant regions are reportedly the target of nearly half of TCRs that are spike-specific.

Sample: peripheral blood, taken on day 0 of AZD1222 vaccination. J is TRBJ1-5 and V is TRBV4-1, with D perhaps matching TRBD1 (6 bases). The TCR sequence derives from an adult in good health. CDR3 protein: CASRPTGFNQPQHF. CDR3 nucleotides: TGCGCCAGCAGACCCACAGGGTTCAATCAGCCCCAGCATTTT.